Below, one TCR beta chain is given with its context. Described time point: peripheral blood 6 weeks after treatment start. Germline CDR1 is SGHTA and CDR2 is FQGTGA. The V and J ends lost 3 bases and 2 bases respectively, with 4 bases between them. The CDR3 has 12 amino acids. Clones were read by immunoSEQ multiplex PCR, and TCRdb kept only the in-frame ones, dropping some. The repertoire holds some 110,000 clones, with approximately 90% as singletons. The sample comes from a study of PD-L1 blockade in urothelial cancer. The source is a man between 60 and 75 years old with urothelial cancer. Sequences were derived from PBMCs, sampled around atezolizumab (anti-PD-L1) treatment. This sequence joins TRBV7-3 and TRBJ2-5, with D unclear. CDR3 DNA sequence: TGTGCCAGCAGCTTCCAGCAAGAGACCCAGTACTTC. Translated, it gives CASSFQQETQYF.